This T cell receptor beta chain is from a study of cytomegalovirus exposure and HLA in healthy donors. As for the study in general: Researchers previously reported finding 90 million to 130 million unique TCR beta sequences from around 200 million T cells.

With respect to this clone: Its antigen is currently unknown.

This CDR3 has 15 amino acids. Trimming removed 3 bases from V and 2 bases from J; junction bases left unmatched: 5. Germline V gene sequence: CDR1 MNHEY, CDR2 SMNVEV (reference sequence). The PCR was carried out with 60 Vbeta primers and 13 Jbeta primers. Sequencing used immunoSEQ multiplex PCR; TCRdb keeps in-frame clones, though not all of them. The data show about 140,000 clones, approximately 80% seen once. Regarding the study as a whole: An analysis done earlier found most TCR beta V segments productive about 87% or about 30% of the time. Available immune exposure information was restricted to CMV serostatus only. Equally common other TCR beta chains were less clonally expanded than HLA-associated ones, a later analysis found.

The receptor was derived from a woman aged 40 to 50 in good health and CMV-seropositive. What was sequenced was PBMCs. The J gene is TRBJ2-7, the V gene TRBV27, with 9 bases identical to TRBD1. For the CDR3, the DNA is TGTGCCAGCAGTTTTCTTAGGACAGGGGCCTACGAGCAGTACTTC. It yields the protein CASSFLRTGAYEQYF.